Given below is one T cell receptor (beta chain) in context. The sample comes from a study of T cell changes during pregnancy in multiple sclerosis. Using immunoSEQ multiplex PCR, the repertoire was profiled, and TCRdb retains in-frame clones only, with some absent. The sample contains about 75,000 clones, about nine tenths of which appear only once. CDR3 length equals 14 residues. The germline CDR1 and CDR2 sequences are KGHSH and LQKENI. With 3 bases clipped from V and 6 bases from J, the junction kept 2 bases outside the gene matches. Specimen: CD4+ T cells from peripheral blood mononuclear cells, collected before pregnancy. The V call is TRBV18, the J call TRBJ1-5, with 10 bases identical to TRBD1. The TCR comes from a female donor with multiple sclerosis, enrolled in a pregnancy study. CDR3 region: CASSPGQGPQPQHF. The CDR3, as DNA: TGTGCCAGCTCACCGGGACAGGGGCCTCAGCCCCAGCATTTT.